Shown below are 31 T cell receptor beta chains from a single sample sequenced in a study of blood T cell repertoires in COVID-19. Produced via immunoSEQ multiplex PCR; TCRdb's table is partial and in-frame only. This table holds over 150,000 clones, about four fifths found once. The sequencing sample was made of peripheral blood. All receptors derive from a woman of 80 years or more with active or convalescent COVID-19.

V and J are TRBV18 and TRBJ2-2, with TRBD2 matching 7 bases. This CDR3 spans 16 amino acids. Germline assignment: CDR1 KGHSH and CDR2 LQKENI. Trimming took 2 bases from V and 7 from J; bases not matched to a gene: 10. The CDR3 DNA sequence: TGTGCCAGCTCACCAATCTGGCGGGAGCGCAACGGGGAGCTGTTTTTT. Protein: CASSPIWRERNGELFF.

The CDR3 DNA reads as TGTGCCAGCAGTGAATTTGGGGGCGGTCAGCCCCAGCATTTT. Its translation is CASSEFGGGQPQHF. V gene TRBV25-1 combines with J gene TRBJ1-5; possibly TRBD1 for D (6 bases). V gave up 1 base and J gave up 6 bases, with 10 bases separating them. This CDR3 is 14 amino acids long. CDR1 MGHDK and CDR2 SYGVNS come from the germline V gene.

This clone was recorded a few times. The CDR3 here is CASSLGQGREKLFF. CDR3 bases: TGTGCCAGCAGCTTGGGACAGGGGAGAGAAAAACTGTTTTTT. This chain uses TRBV11-2 with TRBJ1-4; 10 bases agree with TRBD1. The CDR3 totals 14 residues. Trimming removed 3 bases from V and 8 bases from J; junction bases left unmatched: 3. Germline V gene sequence: CDR1 SGHAT, CDR2 FQNNGV.

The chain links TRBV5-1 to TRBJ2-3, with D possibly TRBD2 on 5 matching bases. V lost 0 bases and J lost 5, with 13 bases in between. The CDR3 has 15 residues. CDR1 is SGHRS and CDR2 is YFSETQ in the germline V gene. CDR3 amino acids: CASSLASPGGDTQYF. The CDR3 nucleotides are TGCGCCAGCAGCTTGGCTAGCCCTGGAGGAGATACGCAGTATTTT.

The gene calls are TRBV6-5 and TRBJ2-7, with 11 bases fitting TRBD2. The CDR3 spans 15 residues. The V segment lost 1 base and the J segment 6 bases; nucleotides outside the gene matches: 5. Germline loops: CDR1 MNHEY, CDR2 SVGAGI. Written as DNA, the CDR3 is TGTGCCAGCAGTTACTATGCTAGCGGGGGGCGCGAGCAGTACTTC. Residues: CASSYYASGGREQYF.

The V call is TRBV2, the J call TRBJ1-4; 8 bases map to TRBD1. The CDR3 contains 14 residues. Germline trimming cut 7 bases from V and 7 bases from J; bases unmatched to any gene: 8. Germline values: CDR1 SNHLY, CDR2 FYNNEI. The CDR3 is CASTPGGASEKLFF. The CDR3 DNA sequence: TGTGCCAGCACCCCAGGGGGCGCGAGTGAAAAACTGTTTTTT.

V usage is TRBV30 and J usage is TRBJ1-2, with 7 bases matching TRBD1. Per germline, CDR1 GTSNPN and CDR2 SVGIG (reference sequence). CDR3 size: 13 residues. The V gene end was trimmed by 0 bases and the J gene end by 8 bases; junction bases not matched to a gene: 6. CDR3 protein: CAWSVLTGDGYTF. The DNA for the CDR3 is TGTGCCTGGAGTGTACTCACAGGGGACGGCTACACCTTC.

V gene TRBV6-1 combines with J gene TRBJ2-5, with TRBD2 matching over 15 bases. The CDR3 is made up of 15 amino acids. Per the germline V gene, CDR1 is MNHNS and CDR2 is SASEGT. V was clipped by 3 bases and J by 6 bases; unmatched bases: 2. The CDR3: CASSDGTSGRQTQYF. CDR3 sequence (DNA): TGTGCCAGCAGTGATGGGACTAGCGGGAGGCAGACCCAGTACTTC.

The CDR3 nucleotides read TGTGCCAGCAGTGACGCCGGGTCCGAGACCCAGTACTTC. Translating gives CASSDAGSETQYF. The rearrangement joins TRBV2 to TRBJ2-5; D is ambiguous. Trimming shortened V by 3 bases and J by 5 bases, and 10 bases separated the two germline ends. The CDR3 loop spans 13 amino acids. Germline V CDR1 and CDR2: SNHLY, FYNNEI. Full variable domain (missing parts from reference TRBV2 and TRBJ2-5): EPEVTQTPSHQVTQMGQEVILRCVPISNHLYFYWYRQILGQKVEFLVSFYNNEISEKSEIFDDQFSVERPDGSNFTLKIRSTKLEDSAMYFCASSDAGSETQYFGPGTRLLVL.

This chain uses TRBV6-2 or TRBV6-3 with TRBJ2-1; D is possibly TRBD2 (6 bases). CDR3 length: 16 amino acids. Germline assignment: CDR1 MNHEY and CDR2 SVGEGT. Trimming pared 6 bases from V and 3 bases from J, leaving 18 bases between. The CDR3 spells CASSPYAGRNYNEQFF. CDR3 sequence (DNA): TGTGCCAGCAGCCCTTACGCAGGGAGGAACTACAATGAGCAGTTCTTC.

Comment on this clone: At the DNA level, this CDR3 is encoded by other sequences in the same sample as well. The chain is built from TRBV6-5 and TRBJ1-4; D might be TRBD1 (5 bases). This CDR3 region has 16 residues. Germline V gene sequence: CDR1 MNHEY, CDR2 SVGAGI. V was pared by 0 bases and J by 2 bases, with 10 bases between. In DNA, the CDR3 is TGTGCCAGCAGTTACTCCGGGGGTGGGACTAATGAAAAACTGTTTTTT. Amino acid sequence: CASSYSGGGTNEKLFF.

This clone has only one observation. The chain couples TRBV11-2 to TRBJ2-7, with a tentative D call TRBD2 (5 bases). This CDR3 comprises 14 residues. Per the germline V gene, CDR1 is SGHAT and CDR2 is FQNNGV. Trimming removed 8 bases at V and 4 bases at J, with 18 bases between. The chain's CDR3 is CASGQGSTLYEQYF. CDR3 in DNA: TGTGCCAGCGGGCAAGGGAGTACGTTGTACGAGCAGTACTTC.

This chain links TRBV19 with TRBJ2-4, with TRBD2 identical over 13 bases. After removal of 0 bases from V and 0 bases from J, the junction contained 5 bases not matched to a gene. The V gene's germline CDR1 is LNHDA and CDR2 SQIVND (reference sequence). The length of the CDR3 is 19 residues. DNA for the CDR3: TGTGCCAGTAGTATAGATAGAGGACTAGCGGGAGTAGCCAAAAACATTCAGTACTTC. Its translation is CASSIDRGLAGVAKNIQYF.

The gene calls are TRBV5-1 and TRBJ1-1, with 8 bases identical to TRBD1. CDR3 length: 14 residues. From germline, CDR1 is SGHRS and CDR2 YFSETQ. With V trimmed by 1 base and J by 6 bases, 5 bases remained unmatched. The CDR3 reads CASSLQGQGAEAFF. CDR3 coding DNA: TGCGCCAGCAGCTTGCAAGGACAGGGCGCTGAAGCTTTCTTT. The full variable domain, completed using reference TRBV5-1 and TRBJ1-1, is KAGVTQTPRYLIKTRGQQVTLSCSPISGHRSVSWYQQTPGQGLQFLFEYFSETQRNKGNFPGRFSGRQFSNSRSEMNVSTLELGDSALYLCASSLQGQGAEAFFGQGTRLTVV.

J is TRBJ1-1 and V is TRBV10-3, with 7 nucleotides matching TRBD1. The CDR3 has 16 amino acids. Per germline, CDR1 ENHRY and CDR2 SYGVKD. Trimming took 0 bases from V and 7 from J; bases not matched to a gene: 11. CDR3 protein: CAISESIGGTAFEAFF. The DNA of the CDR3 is TGTGCCATCAGTGAGTCGATAGGAGGGACAGCCTTTGAAGCTTTCTTT.

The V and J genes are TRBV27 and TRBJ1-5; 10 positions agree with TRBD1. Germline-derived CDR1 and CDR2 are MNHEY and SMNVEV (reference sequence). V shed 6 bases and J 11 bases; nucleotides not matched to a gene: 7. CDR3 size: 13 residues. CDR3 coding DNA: TGTGCCAGCAGACCGACAGGGGGCCCGGCCCAGCATTTT. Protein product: CASRPTGGPAQHF.

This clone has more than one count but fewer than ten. CDR3 nucleotide sequence: TGTGCCAGCAGCTCTCAGCAGGGCACTGAAGCTTTCTTT. Protein product: CASSSQQGTEAFF. The genes are TRBV7-9 and TRBJ1-1, with D possibly TRBD1 on 5 matching bases. V dropped 4 bases and J dropped 4 bases, with 10 bases sitting between them. In germline, CDR1 is SEHNR, CDR2 FQNEAQ (reference sequence). This CDR3 spans 13 amino acids.

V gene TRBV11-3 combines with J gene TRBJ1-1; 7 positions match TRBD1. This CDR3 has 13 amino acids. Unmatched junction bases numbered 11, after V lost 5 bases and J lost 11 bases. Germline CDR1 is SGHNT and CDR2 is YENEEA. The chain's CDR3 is CASSLNTGQVAFF. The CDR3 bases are TGTGCCAGCAGCCTCAATACTGGACAGGTGGCTTTCTTT.

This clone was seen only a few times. In DNA form, the CDR3 reads TGTGCCAGCAGCTTACTAGCGGCCAATGAGCAGTTCTTC. It codes for CASSLLAANEQFF. This chain joins TRBV11-1 and TRBJ2-1; 7 bases are shared with TRBD2. CDR1 is SGHAT and CDR2 is FQDESV in the germline V gene (reference sequence). The CDR3 has 13 amino acids. Losses at the gene ends were 2 bases for V and 6 bases for J; bases not matched to a gene: 1.

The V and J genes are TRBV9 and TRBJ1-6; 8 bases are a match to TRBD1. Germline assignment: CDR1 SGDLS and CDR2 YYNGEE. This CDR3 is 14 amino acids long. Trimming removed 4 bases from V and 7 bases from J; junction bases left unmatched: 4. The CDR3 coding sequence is TGTGCCAGCAGCCCCAGGGGGCAAAATTCACCCCTCCACTTT. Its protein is CASSPRGQNSPLHF.

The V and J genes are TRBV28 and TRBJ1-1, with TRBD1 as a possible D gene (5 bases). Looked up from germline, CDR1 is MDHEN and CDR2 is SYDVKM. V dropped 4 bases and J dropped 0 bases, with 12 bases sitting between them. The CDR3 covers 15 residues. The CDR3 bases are TGTGCCAGCAGTTACCCCCAGACAGTGAACACTGAAGCTTTCTTT. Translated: CASSYPQTVNTEAFF.

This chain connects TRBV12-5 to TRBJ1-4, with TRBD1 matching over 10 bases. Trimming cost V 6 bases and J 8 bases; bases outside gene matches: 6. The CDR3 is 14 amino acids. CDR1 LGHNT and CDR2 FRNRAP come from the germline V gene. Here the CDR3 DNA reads TGTGCTAGTGGCGAGGGACAGGGGAGCGAAAAACTGTTTTTT. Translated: CASGEGQGSEKLFF.

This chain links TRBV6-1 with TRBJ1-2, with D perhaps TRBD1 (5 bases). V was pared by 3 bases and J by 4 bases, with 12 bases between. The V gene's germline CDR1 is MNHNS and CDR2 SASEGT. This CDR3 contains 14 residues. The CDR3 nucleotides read TGTGCCAGCAGTGAGGTGTTACAGGTCTATGGCTACACCTTC. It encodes CASSEVLQVYGYTF.

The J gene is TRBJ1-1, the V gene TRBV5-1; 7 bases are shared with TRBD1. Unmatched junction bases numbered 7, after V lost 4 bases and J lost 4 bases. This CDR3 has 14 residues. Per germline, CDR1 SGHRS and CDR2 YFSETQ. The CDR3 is CASSRDSGGTEAFF. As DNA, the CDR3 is TGCGCCAGCAGCAGGGACAGTGGGGGCACTGAAGCTTTCTTT. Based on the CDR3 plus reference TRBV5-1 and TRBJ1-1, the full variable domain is KAGVTQTPRYLIKTRGQQVTLSCSPISGHRSVSWYQQTPGQGLQFLFEYFSETQRNKGNFPGRFSGRQFSNSRSEMNVSTLELGDSALYLCASSRDSGGTEAFFGQGTRLTVV.

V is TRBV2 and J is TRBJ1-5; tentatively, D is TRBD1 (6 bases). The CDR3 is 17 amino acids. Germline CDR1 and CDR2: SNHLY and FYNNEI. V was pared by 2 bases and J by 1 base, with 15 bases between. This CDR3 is CASSELWNRVSNQPQHF. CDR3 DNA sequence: TGTGCCAGCAGTGAATTGTGGAACAGGGTAAGCAATCAGCCCCAGCATTTT.

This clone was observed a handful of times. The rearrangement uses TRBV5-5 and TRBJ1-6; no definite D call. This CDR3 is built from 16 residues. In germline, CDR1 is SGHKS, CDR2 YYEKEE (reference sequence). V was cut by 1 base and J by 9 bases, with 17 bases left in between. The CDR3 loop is CASSLIPRQIISPLHF. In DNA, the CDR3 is TGTGCCAGCAGCTTGATTCCCCGACAAATTATTTCACCCCTCCACTTT.

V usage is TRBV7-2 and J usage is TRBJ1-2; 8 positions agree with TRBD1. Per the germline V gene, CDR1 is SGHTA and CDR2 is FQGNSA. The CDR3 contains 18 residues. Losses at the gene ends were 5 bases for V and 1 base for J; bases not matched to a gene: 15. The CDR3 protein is CASSPSRDRWSVNYGYTF. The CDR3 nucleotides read TGTGCCAGCAGCCCAAGCAGGGACAGGTGGTCGGTTAACTATGGCTACACCTTC.

CDR3 DNA sequence: TGTGCCAGCAGCTTAGGGCAGGGGTCCGGGGAGCTGTTTTTT. This gives the protein CASSLGQGSGELFF. The chain links TRBV11-2 to TRBJ2-2; a weak D match, TRBD1 (6 bases). Germline CDR1 SGHAT, CDR2 FQNNGV. The CDR3 sequence is 14 residues long. V lost 1 base and J 6 bases, leaving 9 bases between the germline ends.

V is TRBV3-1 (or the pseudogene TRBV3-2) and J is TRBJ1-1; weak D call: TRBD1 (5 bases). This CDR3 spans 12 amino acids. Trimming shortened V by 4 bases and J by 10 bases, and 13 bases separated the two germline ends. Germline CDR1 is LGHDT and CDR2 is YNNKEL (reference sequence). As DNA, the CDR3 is TGTGCCAGCAGCCCATGGGGGGTTGGAGCTTTCTTT. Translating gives CASSPWGVGAFF.

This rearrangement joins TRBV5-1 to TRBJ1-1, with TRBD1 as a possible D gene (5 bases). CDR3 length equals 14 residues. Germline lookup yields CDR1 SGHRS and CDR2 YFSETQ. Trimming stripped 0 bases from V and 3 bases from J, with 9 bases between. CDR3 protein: CASSLAGWDTEAFF. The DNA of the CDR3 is TGCGCCAGCAGCTTGGCAGGGTGGGACACTGAAGCTTTCTTT.

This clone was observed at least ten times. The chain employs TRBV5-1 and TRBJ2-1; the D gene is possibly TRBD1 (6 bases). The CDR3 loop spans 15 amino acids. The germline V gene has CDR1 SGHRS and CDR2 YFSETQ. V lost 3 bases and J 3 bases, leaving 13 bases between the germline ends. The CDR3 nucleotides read TGCGCCAGCAGCTCCGGGACATATATCTACAATGAGCAGTTCTTC. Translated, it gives CASSSGTYIYNEQFF.